These T cell receptor beta chains were read from a single sample in a study of PD-L1 blockade in urothelial cancer. Sequenced by immunoSEQ multiplex PCR; TCRdb stores in-frame clones only, minus some. The sample contains tens of thousands of clones, around 83% of which appear only once. Specimen: PBMCs, collected around atezolizumab (anti-PD-L1) treatment. The receptors originated from a man aged 55 to 70 with urothelial cancer. Each CDR3 is given with its conserved first and last residue. D genes are given only for firm matches. The listing skips clone size in some rows; elsewhere it reads once, few, many or a size class.

clone_size,d_call,v_call,j_call,cdr3_aa,cdr3_nt
.,TRBD1,TRBV4-1,TRBJ2-5,CASSPQEDRGGETQYF,TGCGCCAGCAGCCCCCAAGAGGACAGGGGAGGAGAGACCCAGTACTTC
.,.,TRBV4-3,TRBJ2-3,CASSQEMRPTDTQYF,TGCGCCAGCAGCCAAGAAATGCGTCCCACAGATACGCAGTATTTT
.,.,TRBV6-6,TRBJ2-3,CASTRREGVRTDTQYF,TGTGCCAGCACCCGAAGAGAGGGGGTGAGGACAGATACGCAGTATTTT
.,.,TRBV7-6,TRBJ1-4,CASSPNRASNEKLFF,TGTGCCAGCAGCCCCAACAGGGCATCTAATGAAAAACTGTTTTTT
.,.,TRBV6-6,TRBJ1-5,CASSESDSNQPQHF,TGTGCCAGCAGTGAGTCAGACTCCAATCAGCCCCAGCATTTT
.,.,TRBV7-9,TRBJ1-1,CASSLAGYRTEAFF,TGTGCCAGCAGCTTAGCAGGGTACAGGACTGAAGCTTTCTTT
.,.,TRBV30,TRBJ2-1,CAWSITLNNEQFF,TGTGCCTGGAGCATAACTCTTAATAATGAGCAGTTCTTC
few,TRBD1,TRBV28,TRBJ2-5,CASSLRMGQGGQTQYF,TGTGCCAGCAGTTTACGAATGGGACAGGGCGGACAGACCCAGTACTTC
once,TRBD1,TRBV27,TRBJ2-1,CASSPRTGGEDEQFF,TGTGCCAGCAGTCCACGGACAGGGGGCGAGGATGAGCAGTTCTTC
.,TRBD2,TRBV5-1,TRBJ2-1,CASRETSGDNEQFF,TGCGCCAGCAGGGAGACTAGCGGGGACAATGAGCAGTTCTTC
.,.,TRBV18,TRBJ1-3,CASSPPGVGAGNTIYF,TGTGCCAGCTCCCCCCCGGGGGTTGGAGCTGGAAACACCATATATTTT
.,.,TRBV19,TRBJ1-1,CASSIEGRGAFF,TGTGCCAGTAGTATAGAAGGAAGGGGAGCTTTCTTT
.,TRBD1,TRBV7-3,TRBJ2-1,CASSPRDRGYNEQFF,TGTGCCAGCAGCCCACGGGACAGGGGTTACAATGAGCAGTTCTTC
.,TRBD2,TRBV2,TRBJ2-5,CASSDRLAGQETQYF,TGTGCCAGCAGTGATAGGCTAGCGGGACAAGAGACCCAGTACTTC
.,TRBD1,TRBV7-9,TRBJ1-5,CASSLLGTGDLYSNQPQHF,TGTGCCAGCAGCTTACTCGGGACAGGAGATCTTTATAGCAATCAGCCCCAGCATTTT
.,TRBD1,TRBV6-4,TRBJ2-3,CASSRTGGIADTQYF,TGTGCCAGCAGTCGGACAGGGGGCATCGCAGATACGCAGTATTTT
.,.,TRBV5-4,TRBJ2-3,CASSLGQGIGTDTQYF,TGTGCCAGCAGCTTGGGGCAGGGGATCGGCACAGATACGCAGTATTTT
.,.,TRBV6-4,TRBJ2-1,CASSDSSVPGEQFF,TGTGCCAGCAGTGACTCGAGCGTTCCGGGTGAGCAGTTCTTC
.,.,TRBV6-1,TRBJ1-1,CASSGQGSFGTEAFF,TGTGCCAGCAGTGGGCAGGGAAGTTTCGGCACTGAAGCTTTCTTT
.,.,TRBV6-5,TRBJ1-2,CAILDLGGRNYGYTF,TGTGCCATCCTGGACCTAGGGGGTCGTAACTATGGCTACACCTTC
.,TRBD1,TRBV10-2,TRBJ1-3,CASKPGTGKNTIYF,TGCGCCAGTAAACCCGGGACAGGGAAAAACACCATATATTTT
once,TRBD1,TRBV27,TRBJ1-1,CASSLRGQGTEAFF,TGTGCCAGCAGTTTACGTGGACAGGGAACTGAAGCTTTCTTT
once,.,TRBV5-1,TRBJ1-1,CASSYPEGTTLMNTEAFF,TGCGCCAGCAGTTACCCAGAGGGGACAACTCTCATGAACACTGAAGCTTTCTTT
.,.,TRBV30,TRBJ1-1,CAWALKLNTEAFF,TGTGCCTGGGCGCTCAAGTTGAACACTGAAGCTTTCTTT
few,TRBD1,TRBV5-5,TRBJ1-5,CASSLYGTGGQPQHF,TGTGCCAGCAGCCTCTATGGGACAGGGGGGCAGCCCCAGCATTTT
.,.,TRBV6-5,TRBJ2-4,CASSPMTVAKNIQYF,TGTGCCAGCAGCCCTATGACAGTAGCCAAAAACATTCAGTACTTC
.,TRBD1,TRBV19,TRBJ1-1,CASSTDRGPFMNTEAFF,TGTGCCAGTAGCACGGACAGGGGGCCGTTCATGAACACTGAAGCTTTCTTT
.,TRBD2,TRBV9,TRBJ2-5,CASSRGLAAQETQYF,TGTGCCAGCAGCAGAGGACTAGCTGCACAAGAGACCCAGTACTTC
.,TRBD1,TRBV10-3,TRBJ2-3,CAISGDRGNADTQYF,TGTGCCATCAGTGGGGACAGGGGAAATGCAGATACGCAGTATTTT
.,.,TRBV7-2,TRBJ1-6,CASSLGGGNSPLHF,TGTGCCAGCAGCTTAGGGGGGGGGAATTCACCCCTCCACTTT
few,TRBD2,TRBV6-1,TRBJ2-3,CATSIAGTVDTQYF,TGTGCCACCTCTATAGCGGGGACGGTAGATACGCAGTATTTT
.,TRBD1,TRBV19,TRBJ2-3,CASSTLQGGLTDTQYF,TGTGCCAGTAGTACCCTACAGGGGGGACTGACAGATACGCAGTATTTT
.,.,TRBV9,TRBJ1-1,CASSVGAGQNTEAFF,TGTGCCAGCAGCGTAGGCGCAGGCCAGAACACTGAAGCTTTCTTT
.,TRBD1,TRBV11-2,TRBJ2-7,CASSSPGQGGVGQYF,TGTGCCAGCAGCTCGCCGGGACAGGGGGGCGTGGGGCAGTACTTC
.,TRBD2,TRBV30,TRBJ2-4,CAWSVFLAGELHTKNIQYF,TGTGCCTGGAGTGTATTTTTAGCGGGGGAACTGCATACCAAAAACATTCAGTACTTC
.,.,TRBV14,TRBJ1-2,CASSQSTGRVRGYTF,TGTGCCAGCAGCCAAAGCACAGGGAGGGTTCGGGGCTACACCTTC
.,.,TRBV21-1,TRBJ2-7,CASSKGPLGGGPGIEQYF,TGTGCCAGCAGCAAAGGACCCTTGGGGGGAGGGCCTGGGATCGAGCAGTACTTC
.,.,TRBV7-6,TRBJ1-4,CASSRTTGSEKLFF,TGTGCCAGCAGCCGTACGACAGGCTCCGAAAAACTGTTTTTT
.,TRBD1,TRBV5-4,TRBJ2-7,CASSRQGGSYEQYF,TGTGCCAGCAGCAGACAGGGGGGTTCGTACGAGCAGTACTTC
.,TRBD2,TRBV7-8,TRBJ2-3,CASSRSGSSTDTQYF,TGTGCCAGCAGCCGAAGCGGGAGCTCCACAGATACGCAGTATTTT
.,TRBD1,TRBV5-1,TRBJ1-4,CASSQGTDEKLFF,TGCGCCAGCAGCCAAGGGACAGATGAAAAACTGTTTTTT
once,.,TRBV6-1,TRBJ2-7,CASSEEWFLGGYEQYF,TGTGCCAGCAGTGAAGAATGGTTTTTAGGGGGCTACGAGCAGTACTTC
.,.,TRBV25-1,TRBJ1-2,CASSFRGGHYGYTF,TGTGCCAGTTCCTTCCGGGGGGGGCACTATGGCTACACCTTC
.,TRBD2,TRBV27,TRBJ2-1,CASSLSLAGGSEQFF,TGTGCCAGCAGTTTATCACTAGCGGGGGGTTCTGAGCAGTTCTTC
few,.,TRBV5-5,TRBJ2-7,CASSFSWEDTLEQYF,TGTGCCAGCAGCTTCTCTTGGGAGGACACACTCGAGCAGTACTTC
once,.,TRBV5-4,TRBJ1-2,CASSLDTRGVNYGYTF,TGTGCCAGCAGCTTGGATACCAGGGGCGTAAACTATGGCTACACCTTC
.,.,TRBV9,TRBJ1-2,CASSVGGVNYGYTF,TGTGCCAGCAGCGTAGGCGGCGTTAACTATGGCTACACCTTC
.,TRBD2,TRBV28,TRBJ2-1,CASSTNSGRADEQFF,TGTGCCAGCAGCACTAATAGCGGGAGAGCAGACGAGCAGTTCTTC
few,.,TRBV6-1,TRBJ1-6,CASSVAEGVGSPLHF,TGTGCCAGCAGTGTAGCCGAGGGGGTAGGTTCACCCCTCCACTTT
.,TRBD2,TRBV4-1,TRBJ2-1,CASSQDFTSGYNEQFF,TGCGCCAGCAGCCAAGATTTCACTAGCGGGTACAATGAGCAGTTCTTC
.,TRBD2,TRBV6-1,TRBJ2-1,CASSERGLAYNEQFF,TGTGCCAGCAGTGAAAGGGGACTAGCTTACAATGAGCAGTTCTTC